This TCR beta chain came from a study of blood T cell repertoires in COVID-19. Background on the study: The United States, Italy and Spain were the sources of the acute and convalescent COVID-19 samples.

Under the authors' procedure: Using reference gene primer amplification, nucleated cell counts were estimated. The repertoire was sequenced with immunoSEQ multiplex PCR; TCRdb's copy has only in-frame clones and lacks some. That table gives V, J and clone size, and the DNA gave D and trimming. The table has 130,000 or so clones, about nine tenths seen once. From germline, CDR1 is LNHDA and CDR2 SQIVND (reference sequence). Trimming removed 0 bases at V and 1 base at J, with 12 bases between. The CDR3 covers 16 residues. The TCR was taken from a man aged 45-65 years with acute or convalescent COVID-19. Sequenced sample: peripheral blood. The J gene is TRBJ1-1, the V gene TRBV19, with D hard to call. CDR3 loop: CASSIDQPGPNTEAFF. The CDR3 DNA is TGTGCCAGTAGTATAGATCAGCCAGGTCCGAACACTGAAGCTTTCTTT.